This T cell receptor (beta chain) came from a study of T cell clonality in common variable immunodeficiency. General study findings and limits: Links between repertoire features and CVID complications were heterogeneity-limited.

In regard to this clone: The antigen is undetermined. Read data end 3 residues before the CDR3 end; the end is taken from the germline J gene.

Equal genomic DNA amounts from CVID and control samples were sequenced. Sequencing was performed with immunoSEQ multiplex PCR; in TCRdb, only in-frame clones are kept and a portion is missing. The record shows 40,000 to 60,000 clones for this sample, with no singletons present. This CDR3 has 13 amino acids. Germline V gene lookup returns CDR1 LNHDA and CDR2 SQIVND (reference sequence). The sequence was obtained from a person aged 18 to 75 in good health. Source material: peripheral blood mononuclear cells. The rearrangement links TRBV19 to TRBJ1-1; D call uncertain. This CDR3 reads CASSKAGDETAFF. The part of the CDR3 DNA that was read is TGTGCCAGTAGTAAGGCGGGAGACGAGACC.